This T cell receptor beta chain was identified during a study of cytomegalovirus exposure and HLA in healthy donors. Study conclusions and caveats: Being indistinguishable, some V segments were excluded, TRBV6-2 and TRBV6-3 among them. TCR beta chains associated with HLA were, in a later analysis, more clonally expanded than equally common others. Association of roughly 18,000 TCR beta sequences with HLA alleles was found at 0.05 false discovery rate in a later analysis. HLA-A and HLA-B allele assignments for most subjects were reportedly predicted accurately using TCR beta sequences.

CDR3 length: 14 amino acids. Trimming took 6 bases from V and 4 from J; bases not matched to a gene: 7. Germline V gene data show CDR1 as MNHNS and CDR2 as SASEGT. This clone was detected only a few times. What it binds is unknown. The PCR used 60 Vbeta and 13 Jbeta primers. Produced via immunoSEQ multiplex PCR; TCRdb's table is partial and in-frame only. The sample holds 150,000 to 200,000 clones; 70% to 90% are singletons and the top ten take around 5%. The V call is TRBV6-1, the J call TRBJ1-1; TRBD1 agrees at 8 bases. The TCR sequence derives from a girl under 18 in good health and CMV-seropositive. The sequencing sample was made of PBMCs. The CDR3 nucleotides read TGTGCCAGCAGGACGACAGGGGCGGGCACTGAAGCTTTCTTT. This encodes CASRTTGAGTEAFF.